This passage covers 9 T cell receptor beta chains from one sample sequenced in a study of T cell responses to AZD1222 COVID-19 vaccine (dated by TCRdb to the early 2020s). The method was the immunoSEQ multiplex PCR assay. TCRdb holds this immuneACCESS table with in-frame rearrangements only. Some clones are missing; in checked studies, unresolved V genes explain under half, and the rest has no known cause. A total of some 150,000 clones appear in this sample, about nine tenths of them only once. About 1.8% of the sample belongs to the ten largest clones. The meaning of the sample's time point label: about 28 days (+/-7) after the second vaccine dose. The source was peripheral blood, collected 28 days after the second AZD1222 dose. These receptors originate from an adult who received the AZD1222 COVID-19 vaccine.

This rearrangement joins TRBV6-5 to TRBJ2-7, with a weak D call TRBD1 (5 bases). The CDR3 spans 14 residues. V was cut by 4 bases and J by 4 bases, with 14 bases left in between. The germline V gene encodes CDR1 MNHEY and CDR2 SVGAGI. CDR3 region: CASSLGQQAYEQYF. In DNA form, the CDR3 reads TGTGCCAGCAGTTTGGGGCAACAGGCGTACGAGCAGTACTTC.

The chain combines TRBV6-2 or TRBV6-3 with TRBJ2-3; D may be TRBD1 or TRBD2 (5 bases each). The CDR3 loop spans 16 amino acids. CDR1 and CDR2 from the germline V gene are MNHEY and SVGEGT. Trimming removed 5 bases at V and 4 bases at J, with 19 bases between. CDR3 bases: TGTGCCAGCAGTAACCCCGGGACCCCGCCGGCAGATACGCAGTATTTT. Translated, it gives CASSNPGTPPADTQYF.

The CDR3 bases are TGCGCCAGCAGCCAAGTGGGTAAGGACTACGAGCAGTACTTC. It encodes CASSQVGKDYEQYF. The chain employs TRBV4-1 and TRBJ2-7; D remains ambiguous. The CDR3 extends over 14 amino acids. The germline V gene has CDR1 MGHRA and CDR2 YSYEKL. With 1 base removed from V and 3 bases from J, the gap between germline ends came to 10 bases.

A single count supports this clone. The gene calls are TRBV3-1 (or the pseudogene TRBV3-2) and TRBJ1-5; 9 nucleotides align to TRBD1. The V and J ends lost 3 bases and 6 bases, in that order; junction bases with no gene match: 3. The CDR3 has 14 residues. The germline V gene has CDR1 LGHDT and CDR2 YNNKEL (reference sequence). CDR3 DNA: TGTGCCAGCAGCCATACAGGGGGCGGTCAGCCCCAGCATTTT. As protein: CASSHTGGGQPQHF.

V and J are TRBV11-3 and TRBJ2-1, with 8 bases fitting TRBD2. Germline V gene sequence: CDR1 SGHNT, CDR2 YENEEA. The V and J ends lost 0 bases and 7 bases, in that order; junction bases with no gene match: 14. The CDR3 is 18 amino acids. CDR3 in DNA: TGTGCCAGCAGCTTAGATCAAAGCGGGAGCGGGGCGATAAATGAGCAGTTCTTC. Translated, it gives CASSLDQSGSGAINEQFF.

This sequence joins TRBV11-2 and TRBJ2-5; 11 bases align to TRBD2. V gave up 5 bases and J gave up 3 bases; unmatched junction bases: 2. This CDR3 is 14 amino acids long. Looked up from germline, CDR1 is SGHAT and CDR2 is FQNNGV. Here the CDR3 reads CASSRGLAEETQYF. The CDR3 DNA reads as TGTGCCAGCAGCAGGGGACTAGCGGAAGAGACCCAGTACTTC.

The chain combines TRBV9 with TRBJ2-3; 9 nucleotides line up with TRBD1. CDR3 length: 16 amino acids. Trimming took 4 bases from V and 3 from J; bases not matched to a gene: 9. Germline V gene sequence: CDR1 SGDLS, CDR2 YYNGEE. The CDR3 loop is CASSPSAGQGTDTQYF. Here the CDR3 DNA reads TGTGCCAGCAGCCCCAGTGCGGGACAGGGAACAGATACGCAGTATTTT.

V and J are TRBV7-8 and TRBJ2-1; D is unclear. V lost 5 bases and J 5 bases, leaving 7 bases between the germline ends. This CDR3 is 12 amino acids long. The germline V gene encodes CDR1 SGHVS and CDR2 FQNEAQ. In DNA, the CDR3 is TGTGCCAGCAGCCCGAAGAACAATGAGCAGTTCTTC. Translation gives CASSPKNNEQFF.

As to this clone: The junction shows a germline mismatch at one end, possibly a read error. V is TRBV7-7 and J is TRBJ2-2; 10 bases map to TRBD1. From germline, CDR1 is SSHAT and CDR2 FNYEAQ (reference sequence). The CDR3 has 13 residues. This CDR3 reads CASSGQGAGELFF. CDR3 nucleotides: TGTGCTAGCAGCGGACAGGGGGCCGGGGAGCTGTTTTTT.